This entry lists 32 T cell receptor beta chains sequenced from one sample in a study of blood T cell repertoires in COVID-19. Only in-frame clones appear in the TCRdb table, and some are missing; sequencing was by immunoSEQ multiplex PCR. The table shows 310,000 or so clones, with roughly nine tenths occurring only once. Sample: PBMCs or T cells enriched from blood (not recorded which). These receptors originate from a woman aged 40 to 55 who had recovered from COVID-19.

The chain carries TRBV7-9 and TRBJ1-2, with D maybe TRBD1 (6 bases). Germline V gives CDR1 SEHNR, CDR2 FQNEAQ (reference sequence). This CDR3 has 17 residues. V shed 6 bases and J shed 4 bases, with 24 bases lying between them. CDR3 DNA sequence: TGTGCCAGCAGGTCTGACAGGACTTCCCTTACCTTCTATGGCTACACCTTC. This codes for CASRSDRTSLTFYGYTF.

CDR3: CASSEPGTGSYEQYF. CDR3 nucleotides: TGTGCCAGCAGTGAACCCGGGACAGGTTCCTACGAGCAGTACTTC. The chain has TRBV6-1 and TRBJ2-7; TRBD1 matches at 8 bases. This CDR3 has 15 residues. The ends lost 2 bases at V and 1 base at J; junction bases unmatched: 4. Germline V gene lookup returns CDR1 MNHNS and CDR2 SASEGT.

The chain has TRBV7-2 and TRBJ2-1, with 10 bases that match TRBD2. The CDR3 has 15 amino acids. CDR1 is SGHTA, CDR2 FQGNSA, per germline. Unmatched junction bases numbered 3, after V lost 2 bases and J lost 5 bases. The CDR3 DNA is TGTGCCAGCAGCTTATCAGCGGGAGGGAACAATGAGCAGTTCTTC. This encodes CASSLSAGGNNEQFF. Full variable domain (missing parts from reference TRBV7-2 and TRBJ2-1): GAGVSQSPSNKVTEKGKDVELRCDPISGHTALYWYRQSLGQGLEFLIYFQGNSAPDKSGLPSDRFSAERTGGSVSTLTIQRTQQEDSAVYLCASSLSAGGNNEQFFGPGTRLTVL.

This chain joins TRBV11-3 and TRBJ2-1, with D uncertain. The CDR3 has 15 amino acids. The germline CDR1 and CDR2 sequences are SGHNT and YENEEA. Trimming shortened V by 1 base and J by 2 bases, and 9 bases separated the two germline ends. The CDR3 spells CASSLGSVTYNEQFF. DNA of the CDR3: TGTGCCAGCAGCTTAGGGAGCGTTACCTACAATGAGCAGTTCTTC.

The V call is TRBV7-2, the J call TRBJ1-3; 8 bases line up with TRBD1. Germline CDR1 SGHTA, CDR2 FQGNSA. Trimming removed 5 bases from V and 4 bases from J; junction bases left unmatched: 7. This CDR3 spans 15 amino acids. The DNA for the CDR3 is TGTGCCAGCAGCGGCGACAGGGGTACAGGAAACACCATATATTTT. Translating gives CASSGDRGTGNTIYF.

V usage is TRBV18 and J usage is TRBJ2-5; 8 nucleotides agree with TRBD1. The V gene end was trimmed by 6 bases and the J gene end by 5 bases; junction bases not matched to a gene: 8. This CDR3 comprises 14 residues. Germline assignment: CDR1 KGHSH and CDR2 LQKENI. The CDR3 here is CASSPGQGYETQYF. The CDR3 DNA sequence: TGTGCCAGCTCTCCCGGACAGGGTTATGAGACCCAGTACTTC.

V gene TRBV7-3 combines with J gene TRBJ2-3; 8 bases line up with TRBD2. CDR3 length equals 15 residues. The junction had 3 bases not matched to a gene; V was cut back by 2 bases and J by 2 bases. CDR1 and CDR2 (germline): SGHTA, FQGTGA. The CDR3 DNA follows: TGTGCCAGCAGCTTACAAGCGGGGGCCACAGATACGCAGTATTTT. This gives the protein CASSLQAGATDTQYF.

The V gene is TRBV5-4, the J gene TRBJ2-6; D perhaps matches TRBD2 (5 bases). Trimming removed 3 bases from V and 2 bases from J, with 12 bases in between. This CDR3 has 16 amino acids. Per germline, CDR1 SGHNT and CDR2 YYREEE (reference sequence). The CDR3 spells CASSSRTGAGANVLTF. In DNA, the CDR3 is TGTGCCAGCAGCTCCAGGACTGGGGCTGGGGCCAACGTCCTGACTTTC.

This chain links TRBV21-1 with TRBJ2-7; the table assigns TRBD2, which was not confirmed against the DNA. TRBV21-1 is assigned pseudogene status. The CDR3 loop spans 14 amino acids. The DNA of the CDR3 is TGTGCCAGCAGCCCCCGACTAGGGTTCTACGAGCAGTACTTC. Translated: CASSPRLGFYEQYF.

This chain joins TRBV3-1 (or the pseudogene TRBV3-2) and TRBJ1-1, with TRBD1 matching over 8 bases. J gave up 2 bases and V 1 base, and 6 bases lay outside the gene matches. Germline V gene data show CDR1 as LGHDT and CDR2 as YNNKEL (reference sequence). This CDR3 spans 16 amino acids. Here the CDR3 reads CASSQAVGQGNTEAFF. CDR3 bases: TGTGCCAGCAGCCAAGCCGTCGGACAGGGTAACACTGAAGCTTTCTTT.

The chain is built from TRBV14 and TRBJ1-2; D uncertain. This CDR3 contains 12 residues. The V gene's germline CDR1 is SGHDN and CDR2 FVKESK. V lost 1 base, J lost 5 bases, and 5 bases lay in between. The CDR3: CASSQVPYGYTF. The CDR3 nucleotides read TGTGCCAGCAGCCAAGTCCCTTATGGCTACACCTTC.

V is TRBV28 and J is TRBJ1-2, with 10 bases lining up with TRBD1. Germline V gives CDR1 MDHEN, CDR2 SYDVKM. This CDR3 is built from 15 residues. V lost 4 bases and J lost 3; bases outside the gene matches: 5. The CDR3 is CASSWGTGVHYGYTF. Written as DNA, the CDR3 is TGTGCCAGCAGTTGGGGGACAGGGGTGCACTATGGCTACACCTTC.

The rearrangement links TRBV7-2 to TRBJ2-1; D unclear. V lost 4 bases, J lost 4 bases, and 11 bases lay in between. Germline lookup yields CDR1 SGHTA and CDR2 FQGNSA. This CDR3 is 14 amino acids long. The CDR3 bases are TGTGCCAGCAGCTCACGACTCGTATACAATGAGCAGTTCTTC. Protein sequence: CASSSRLVYNEQFF.

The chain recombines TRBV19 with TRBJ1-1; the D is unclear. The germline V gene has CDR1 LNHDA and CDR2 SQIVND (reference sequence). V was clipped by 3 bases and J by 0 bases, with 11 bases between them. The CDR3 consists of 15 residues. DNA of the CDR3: TGTGCCAGTAGTATGGTATGGCAACTGAACACTGAAGCTTTCTTT. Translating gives CASSMVWQLNTEAFF.

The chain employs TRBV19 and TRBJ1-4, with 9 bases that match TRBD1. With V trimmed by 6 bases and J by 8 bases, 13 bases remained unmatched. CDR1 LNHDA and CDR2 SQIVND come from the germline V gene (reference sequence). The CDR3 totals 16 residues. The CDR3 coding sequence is TGTGCCAGTAGCGACCCTGGAGGGACAGGGAGGGAAAAACTGTTTTTT. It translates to CASSDPGGTGREKLFF.

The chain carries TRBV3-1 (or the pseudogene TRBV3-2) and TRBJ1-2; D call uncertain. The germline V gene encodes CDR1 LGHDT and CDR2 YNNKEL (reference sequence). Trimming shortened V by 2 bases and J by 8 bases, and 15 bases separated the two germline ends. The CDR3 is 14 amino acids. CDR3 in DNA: TGTGCCAGCAGCCAATTAAACCTGCAGTGGGGCTACACCTTC. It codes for CASSQLNLQWGYTF.

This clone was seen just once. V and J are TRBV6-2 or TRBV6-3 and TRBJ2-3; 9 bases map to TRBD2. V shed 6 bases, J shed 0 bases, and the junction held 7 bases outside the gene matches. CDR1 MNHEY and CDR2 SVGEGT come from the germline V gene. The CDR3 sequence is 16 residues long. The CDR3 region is CASSPSGRTSTDTQYF. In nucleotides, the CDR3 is TGTGCCAGCAGCCCCAGCGGGAGGACTAGCACAGATACGCAGTATTTT.

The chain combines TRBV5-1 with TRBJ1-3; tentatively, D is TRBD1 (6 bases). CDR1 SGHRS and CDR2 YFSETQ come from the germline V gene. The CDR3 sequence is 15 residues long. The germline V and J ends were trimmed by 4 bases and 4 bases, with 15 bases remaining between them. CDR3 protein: CASSQGHAGGNTIYF. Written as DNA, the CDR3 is TGCGCCAGCAGCCAGGGACACGCCGGAGGAAACACCATATATTTT.

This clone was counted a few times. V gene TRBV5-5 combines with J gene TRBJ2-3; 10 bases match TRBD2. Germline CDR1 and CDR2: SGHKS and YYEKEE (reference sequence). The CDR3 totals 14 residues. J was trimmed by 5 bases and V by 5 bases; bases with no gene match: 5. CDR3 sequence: CASSPLAGVDTQYF. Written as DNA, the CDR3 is TGTGCCAGCAGTCCCCTAGCGGGAGTAGATACGCAGTATTTT.

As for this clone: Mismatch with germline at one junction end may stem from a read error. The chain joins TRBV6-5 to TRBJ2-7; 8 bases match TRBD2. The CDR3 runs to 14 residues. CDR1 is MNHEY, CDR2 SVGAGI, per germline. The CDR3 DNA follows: TGTGCCAGCAGCCGGGGACTAGTCTCCCACGAGCAGTACTTC. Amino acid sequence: CASSRGLVSHEQYF.

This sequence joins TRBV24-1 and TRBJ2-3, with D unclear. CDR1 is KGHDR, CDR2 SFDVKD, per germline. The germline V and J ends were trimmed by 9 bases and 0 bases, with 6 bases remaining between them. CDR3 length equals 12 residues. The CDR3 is CATRGSTDTQYF. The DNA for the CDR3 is TGTGCCACCCGCGGTAGCACAGATACGCAGTATTTT.

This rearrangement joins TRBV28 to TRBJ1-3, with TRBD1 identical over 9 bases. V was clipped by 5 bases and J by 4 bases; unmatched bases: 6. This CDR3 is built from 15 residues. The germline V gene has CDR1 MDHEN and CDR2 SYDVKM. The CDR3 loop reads CASSLLQGAGNTIYF. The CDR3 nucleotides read TGTGCCAGCAGTCTCCTACAGGGGGCAGGAAACACCATATATTTT.

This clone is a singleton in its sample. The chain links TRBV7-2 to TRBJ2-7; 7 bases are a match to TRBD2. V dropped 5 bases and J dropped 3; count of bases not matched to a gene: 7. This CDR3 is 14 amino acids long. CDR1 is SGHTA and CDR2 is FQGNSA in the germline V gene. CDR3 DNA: TGTGCCAGCAGCCGCCCAGCGGGATTCTACGAGCAGTACTTC. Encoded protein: CASSRPAGFYEQYF.

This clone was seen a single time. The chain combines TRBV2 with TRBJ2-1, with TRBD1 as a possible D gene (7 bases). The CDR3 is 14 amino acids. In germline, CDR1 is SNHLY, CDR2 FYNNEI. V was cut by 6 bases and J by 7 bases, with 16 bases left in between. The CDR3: CASRRVQGGNEQFF. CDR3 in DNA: TGTGCCAGCAGGAGAGTTCAGGGGGGAAATGAGCAGTTCTTC.

CDR3: CASVSTDTEAFF. CDR3 nucleotides: TGTGCCAGCGTTTCAACGGACACTGAAGCTTTCTTT. This chain links TRBV28 with TRBJ1-1; D gene uncertain. Germline lookup yields CDR1 MDHEN and CDR2 SYDVKM. This CDR3 region has 12 residues. Trimming took 8 bases from V and 3 from J, leaving 10 bases between them. Full variable domain (rest looked up from reference TRBV28 and TRBJ1-1): DVKVTQSSRYLVKRTGEKVFLECVQDMDHENMFWYRQDPGLGLRLIYFSYDVKMKEKGDIPEGYSVSREKKERFSLILESASTNQTSMYLCASVSTDTEAFFGQGTRLTVV.

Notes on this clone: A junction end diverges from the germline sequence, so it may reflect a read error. The CDR3 sequence is CASRILANSHEQYF. CDR3 nucleotides: TGTGCCAGCAGAATACTAGCGAACTCCCACGAGCAGTACTTC. The chain has TRBV6-5 and TRBJ2-7; 7 bases line up with TRBD2. CDR1 and CDR2 (germline): MNHEY, SVGAGI. The CDR3 runs to 14 residues.

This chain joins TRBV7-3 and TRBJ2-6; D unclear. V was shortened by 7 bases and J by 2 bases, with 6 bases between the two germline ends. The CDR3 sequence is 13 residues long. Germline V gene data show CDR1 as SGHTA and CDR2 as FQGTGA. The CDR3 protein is CASTPTGANVLTF. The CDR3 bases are TGTGCCAGCACCCCAACTGGGGCCAACGTCCTGACTTTC. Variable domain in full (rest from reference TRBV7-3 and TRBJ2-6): GAGVSQTPSNKVTEKGKYVELRCDPISGHTALYWYRQSLGQGPEFLIYFQGTGAADDSGLPNDRFFAVRPEGSVSTLKIQRTERGDSAVYLCASTPTGANVLTFGAGSRLTVL.

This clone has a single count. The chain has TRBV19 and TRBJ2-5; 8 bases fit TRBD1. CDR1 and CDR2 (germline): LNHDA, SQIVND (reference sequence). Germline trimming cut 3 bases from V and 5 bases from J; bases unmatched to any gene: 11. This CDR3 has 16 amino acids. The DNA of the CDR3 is TGTGCCAGTAGTATGAGGGGCAGGGGGCTTTACGAGACCCAGTACTTC. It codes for CASSMRGRGLYETQYF.

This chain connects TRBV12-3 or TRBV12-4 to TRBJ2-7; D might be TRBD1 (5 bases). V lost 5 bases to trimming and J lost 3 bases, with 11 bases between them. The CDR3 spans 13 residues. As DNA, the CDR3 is TGTGCCAGCAGTCCCAGGGCCGTCTACGAGCAGTACTTC. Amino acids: CASSPRAVYEQYF.

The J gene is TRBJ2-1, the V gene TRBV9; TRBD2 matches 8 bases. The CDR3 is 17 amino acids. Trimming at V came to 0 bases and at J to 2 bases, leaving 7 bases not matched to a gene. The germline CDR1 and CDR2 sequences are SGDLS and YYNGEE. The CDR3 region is CASSVEVSGGTYNEQFF. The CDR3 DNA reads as TGTGCCAGCAGCGTAGAGGTGAGCGGGGGAACCTACAATGAGCAGTTCTTC.

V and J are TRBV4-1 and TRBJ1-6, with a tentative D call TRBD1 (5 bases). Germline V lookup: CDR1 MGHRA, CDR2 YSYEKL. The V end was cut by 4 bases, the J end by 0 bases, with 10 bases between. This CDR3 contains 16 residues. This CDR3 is CASSRSDSSYNSPLHF. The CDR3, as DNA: TGCGCCAGCAGCCGGTCAGACAGCTCCTATAATTCACCCCTCCACTTT.

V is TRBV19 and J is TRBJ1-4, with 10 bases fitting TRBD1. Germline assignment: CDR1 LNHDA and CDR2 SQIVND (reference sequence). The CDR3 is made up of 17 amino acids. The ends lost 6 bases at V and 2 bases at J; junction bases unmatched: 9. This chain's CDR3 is CASSTGTGVGTNEKLFF. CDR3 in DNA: TGTGCCAGTAGCACAGGGACAGGGGTTGGGACTAATGAAAAACTGTTTTTT.